The 27 T cell receptor beta chains reported below all come from one sample, sequenced in a study of shared clonotypes between healthy human individuals (dated by TCRdb to the early 2020s). CD8 naive samples consisted of CD45RO-negative cells that were positively selected for CCR7, yielding a CD45RA+CCR7+ population without TemRA cells. Library preparation was by the immunoSEQ multiplex PCR assay. TCRdb's version of the immuneACCESS table is confined to in-frame rearrangements and falls short of the full clone set. An unresolved V gene accounts for under half of the shortfall where checked; the remainder is of unknown origin. The sample includes about 2 million clones, with roughly 95% observed a single time. The ten largest clones represent more than 0.95% of the sample. Sequencing was performed on naive CD8+ T cells sorted from blood. The cell subset or site label for this specimen denotes: CD45RA+CCR7+. All receptors come from a man aged 18 to 35 in good health.

The chain employs TRBV27 and TRBJ1-2; 9 bases map to TRBD1. The germline V gene has CDR1 MNHEY and CDR2 SMNVEV (reference sequence). This CDR3 comprises 13 residues. J was trimmed by 6 bases and V by 6 bases; bases with no gene match: 5. The CDR3 sequence: CASSDRGLDGYTF. The CDR3 coding sequence is TGTGCCAGCAGCGACAGGGGGTTAGATGGCTACACCTTC.

The count of this clone is one. The V call is TRBV19, the J call TRBJ2-2; no definite D call. The CDR3 covers 14 residues. Germline CDR1 and CDR2: LNHDA and SQIVND (reference sequence). Deletions cut 3 bases from V and 1 base from J, with 6 bases between. In DNA form, the CDR3 reads TGTGCCAGTAGTATTTGGGAGAACACCGGGGAGCTGTTTTTT. It specifies CASSIWENTGELFF.

Concerning this clone itself: Other DNA sequences of this sample code for an identical CDR3. The V gene is TRBV10-3, the J gene TRBJ2-7; D is undetermined. The CDR3 is 13 residues long. Germline V CDR1 and CDR2: ENHRY, SYGVKD. Between the trimmed V and J ends, which lost 3 bases and 2 bases, there was a span of 8 bases. Here the CDR3 DNA reads TGTGCCATCAGTGAATCCGGGCCCTACGAGCAGTACTTC. Protein product: CAISESGPYEQYF.

The chain couples TRBV5-8 to TRBJ2-2; D perhaps matches TRBD2 (5 bases). The CDR3 runs to 14 residues. CDR1 is SGHTS and CDR2 is YDEGEE in the germline V gene. The V and J ends lost 1 base and 7 bases respectively, with 11 bases between them. CDR3 coding DNA: TGTGCCAGCAGCTTGTTGGGTGGAGGCGGGGAGCTGTTTTTT. Translating it yields CASSLLGGGGELFF.

This chain joins TRBV27 and TRBJ1-1, with D possibly being TRBD1 (5 bases). The CDR3 is 14 amino acids. V was cut by 6 bases and J by 5 bases, with 16 bases left in between. Looked up from germline, CDR1 is MNHEY and CDR2 is SMNVEV (reference sequence). The CDR3 region has the DNA TGTGCCAGCAGGAAGGGGATAAGTGGAACTGAAGCTTTCTTT. Protein: CASRKGISGTEAFF.

This clone appeared once. Other nucleotide sequences in the sample specify the same CDR3. The chain uses TRBV6-5 and TRBJ2-7; 8 bases map to TRBD2. CDR1 and CDR2 from the germline V gene are MNHEY and SVGAGI. With 5 bases clipped from V and 0 bases from J, the junction kept 3 bases outside the gene matches. This CDR3 contains 14 residues. In DNA form, the CDR3 reads TGTGCCAGCAGTCTAAGCGGGAGCTCCTACGAGCAGTACTTC. It encodes CASSLSGSSYEQYF.

V is TRBV4-1 and J is TRBJ2-7; TRBD2 agrees at 8 bases. Germline V gives CDR1 MGHRA, CDR2 YSYEKL. V lost 1 base, J lost 5 bases, and 4 bases stayed unmatched. This CDR3 comprises 14 residues. The CDR3 spells CASSQVDSGDEQYF. The DNA of the CDR3 is TGCGCCAGCAGCCAAGTGGATAGCGGGGACGAGCAGTACTTC.

The V and J genes are TRBV11-2 and TRBJ2-1; D might be TRBD2 (6 bases). This CDR3 spans 14 amino acids. Trimming removed 4 bases from V and 10 bases from J, with 17 bases in between. Looked up from germline, CDR1 is SGHAT and CDR2 is FQNNGV. CDR3 region: CASSSRAGLREQFF. The CDR3 DNA reads as TGTGCCAGCAGCTCTAGGGCGGGACTGAGGGAGCAGTTCTTC.

The chain uses TRBV27 and TRBJ1-5; D unclear. This CDR3 has 13 residues. CDR1 MNHEY and CDR2 SMNVEV come from the germline V gene (reference sequence). Trimming shortened V by 8 bases and J by 4 bases, and 12 bases separated the two germline ends. The CDR3 nucleotides read TGTGCCAGCCCACACCCCGGGAATCAGCCCCAGCATTTT. It specifies CASPHPGNQPQHF.

CDR3 sequence reads: CASSPPTAGSYNEQFF. CDR3 bases: TGTGCCAGCAGTCCTCCGACAGCCGGCTCCTACAATGAGCAGTTCTTC. This sequence joins TRBV27 and TRBJ2-1; weak D call: TRBD1 (5 bases). CDR1 and CDR2 from the germline V gene are MNHEY and SMNVEV (reference sequence). This CDR3 has 16 amino acids. With 5 bases removed from V and 0 bases from J, the gap between germline ends came to 14 bases.

V and J are TRBV11-2 and TRBJ2-2; D ambiguous. The CDR3 contains 15 residues. Trimming shortened V by 5 bases and J by 1 base, and 11 bases separated the two germline ends. Germline CDR1 reads SGHAT; CDR2 reads FQNNGV. The CDR3: CASSGPGGNTGELFF. The DNA of the CDR3 is TGTGCCAGCAGCGGTCCGGGTGGGAACACCGGGGAGCTGTTTTTT.

V gene TRBV6-5 combines with J gene TRBJ2-1, with D perhaps TRBD1 or TRBD2 (6 bases each). Germline-derived CDR1 and CDR2 are MNHEY and SVGAGI. Trimming took 2 bases from V and 8 from J, leaving 10 bases between them. The CDR3 runs to 13 residues. The CDR3 region is CASSYVGGDEQFF. DNA for the CDR3: TGTGCCAGCAGTTACGTGGGGGGCGATGAGCAGTTCTTC.

The chain combines TRBV5-1 with TRBJ2-1; TRBD1 or TRBD2 may be the D gene (6 bases each). Trimming took off 4 bases at V and 4 bases at J, with 21 bases between the two ends. The CDR3 spans 17 residues. CDR1 and CDR2 from the germline V gene are SGHRS and YFSETQ. CDR3 DNA sequence: TGCGCCAGCAGCCTGGAGGGGGAGGCATGGCGTTACAATGAGCAGTTCTTC. Translating it yields CASSLEGEAWRYNEQFF.

The gene calls are TRBV6-1 and TRBJ2-3; D possibly corresponds to TRBD1 (6 bases). Trimming stripped 2 bases from V and 2 bases from J, with 17 bases between. This CDR3 region has 17 residues. Germline CDR1 reads MNHNS; CDR2 reads SASEGT. CDR3 coding DNA: TGTGCCAGCAGTGAACTCCCAGGGGCCGGGGTCACAGATACGCAGTATTTT. It yields the protein CASSELPGAGVTDTQYF.

This chain uses TRBV6-6 with TRBJ1-3, with D perhaps TRBD1 (5 bases). The CDR3 length is 14 residues. The V end lost 0 bases, the J end lost 8 bases, and 11 bases lay between the germline ends. Germline CDR1 is MNHNY and CDR2 is SVGAGI (reference sequence). The CDR3 sequence is CASSYSGGRDTIYF. Written as DNA, the CDR3 is TGTGCCAGCAGTTACTCGGGGGGAAGGGACACCATATATTTT.

This clone occurred once. The chain couples TRBV7-6 to TRBJ2-5, with unresolved D. Germline V gives CDR1 SGHVS, CDR2 FNYEAQ. Trimming stripped 1 base from V and 4 bases from J, with 13 bases between. The CDR3 runs 15 residues. CDR3 in DNA: TGTGCCAGCAGCTTAGATAGGGCCCCGGCAGAGACCCAGTACTTC. This sequence encodes CASSLDRAPAETQYF.

The chain employs TRBV29-1 and TRBJ2-4; perhaps TRBD2 as D (6 bases). V gave up 5 bases and J gave up 7 bases, with 18 bases separating them. CDR1 is SQVTM, CDR2 ANQGSEA, per germline. The length of the CDR3 is 14 residues. CDR3 region: CSVFWGERGNIQYF. CDR3 in DNA: TGCAGCGTTTTTTGGGGGGAGAGGGGTAACATTCAGTACTTC.

This clone showed up just a few times. Other nucleotide sequences in the sample specify the same CDR3. V gene TRBV6-5 combines with J gene TRBJ1-1; D gene uncertain. The CDR3 is 13 residues long. CDR1 and CDR2 (germline): MNHEY, SVGAGI. V was cut by 2 bases and J by 1 base, with 5 bases left in between. The CDR3 spells CASSYGPNTEAFF. DNA of the CDR3: TGTGCCAGCAGTTACGGGCCGAACACTGAAGCTTTCTTT.

CDR3 in DNA: TGTGCCAGCAGCCGTGTCAAAGCGGGAGAGGACGCAGATACGCAGTATTTT. It yields the protein CASSRVKAGEDADTQYF. The chain is built from TRBV13 and TRBJ2-3; TRBD2 matches 8 bases. CDR1 and CDR2 (germline): PRHDT, FYEKMQ (reference sequence). Trimming cost V 5 bases and J 4 bases; bases outside gene matches: 14. CDR3 size: 17 residues.

The chain couples TRBV23-1 to TRBJ2-7, with 7 bases that match TRBD1. TRBV23-1 is designated an ORF whose function remains uncertain. The CDR3 sequence is 15 residues long. J was trimmed by 3 bases and V by 0 bases; bases with no gene match: 5. The CDR3 here is CASSQSTGDNYEQYF. CDR3 bases: TGCGCCAGCAGTCAATCAACAGGGGACAACTACGAGCAGTACTTC.

This chain uses TRBV28 with TRBJ2-3; D is unclear. This CDR3 has 13 amino acids. V was clipped by 2 bases and J by 4 bases, with 7 bases between them. CDR1 MDHEN and CDR2 SYDVKM come from the germline V gene. The CDR3 DNA reads TGTGCCAGCAGTTTAGTTAGCCCAGATACGCAGTATTTT. Translating gives CASSLVSPDTQYF.

The chain uses TRBV2 and TRBJ2-1, with D maybe TRBD2 (5 bases). Germline loops: CDR1 SNHLY, CDR2 FYNNEI. Trimming took 10 bases from V and 7 from J, leaving 17 bases between them. This CDR3 region has 13 residues. DNA for the CDR3: TGTGCCATCCCGGGCCCTCGGGAAAATGAGCAGTTCTTC. It specifies CAIPGPRENEQFF. Full variable domain (outside the CDR3, taken from reference TRBV2 and TRBJ2-1): EPEVTQTPSHQVTQMGQEVILRCVPISNHLYFYWYRQILGQKVEFLVSFYNNEISEKSEIFDDQFSVERPDGSNFTLKIRSTKLEDSAMYFCAIPGPRENEQFFGPGTRLTVL.

The gene calls are TRBV7-9 and TRBJ1-2; D uncertain. The CDR3 contains 13 residues. Per germline, CDR1 SEHNR and CDR2 FQNEAQ (reference sequence). The ends were cut back, 4 bases at V and 3 bases at J, with 9 bases in the middle. The CDR3 here is CASSSPLDYGYTF. CDR3 coding DNA: TGTGCCAGCAGCTCCCCTCTAGACTATGGCTACACCTTC.

This sequence joins TRBV12-2 and TRBJ1-6. TRBV12-2 is reported as a pseudogene. The CDR3 covers 15 residues. The CDR3 bases are TGTGCAAGTCGCTCCACGGACCAGCCCGGTTCACCCCTCCACTTT. Translation: CASRSTDQPGSPLHF.

The rearrangement uses TRBV4-3 and TRBJ1-5, with a possible D match to TRBD1 (5 bases). Trimming stripped 0 bases from V and 6 bases from J, with 12 bases between. The CDR3 length is 15 residues. Per germline, CDR1 LGHNA and CDR2 YSLEER. CDR3 nucleotides: TGCGCCAGCAGCCAAGAAAGGGGAGGGAGTCAGCCCCAGCATTTT. Residues: CASSQERGGSQPQHF.

Of note for this clone: Other DNA sequences within the sample encode an identical CDR3. V gene TRBV28 combines with J gene TRBJ2-7, with D possibly being TRBD1 or TRBD2 (5 bases each). V gave up 3 bases and J gave up 0 bases, with 9 bases separating them. The germline V gene encodes CDR1 MDHEN and CDR2 SYDVKM. This CDR3 is 14 amino acids long. The CDR3 is CASSLGESSYEQYF. As DNA, the CDR3 is TGTGCCAGCAGTTTGGGGGAGAGCTCCTACGAGCAGTACTTC.

This clone has just one count. The chain is built from TRBV13 and TRBJ2-5, with D tentatively TRBD2 (6 bases). The V end lost 1 base, the J end lost 3 bases, and 9 bases lay between the germline ends. The germline V gene encodes CDR1 PRHDT and CDR2 FYEKMQ (reference sequence). This CDR3 contains 14 residues. CDR3 nucleotides: TGTGCCAGCAGCTTAGCTGGCGGGGAAGAGACCCAGTACTTC. Protein product: CASSLAGGEETQYF.